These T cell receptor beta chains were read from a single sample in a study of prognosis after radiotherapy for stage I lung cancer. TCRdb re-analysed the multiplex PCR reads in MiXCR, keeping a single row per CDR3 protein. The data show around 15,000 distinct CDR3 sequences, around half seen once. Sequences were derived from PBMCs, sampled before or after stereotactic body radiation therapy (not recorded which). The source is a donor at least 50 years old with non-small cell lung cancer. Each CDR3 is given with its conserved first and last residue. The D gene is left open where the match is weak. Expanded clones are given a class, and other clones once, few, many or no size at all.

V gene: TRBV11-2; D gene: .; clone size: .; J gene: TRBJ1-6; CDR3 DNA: TGTGCCAGCAGCTTACGTCAGTCTGGGTCACCCCTCCACTTT; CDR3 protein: CASSLRQSGSPLHF
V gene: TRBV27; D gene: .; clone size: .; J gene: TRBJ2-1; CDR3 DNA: TGTGCCAGCAGTTTAGGGGCATATGATGAGCAGTTCTTC; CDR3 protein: CASSLGAYDEQFF
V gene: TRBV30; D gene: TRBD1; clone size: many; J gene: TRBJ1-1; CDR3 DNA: TGTGCCTGGAGTGGGGGACAGGGAAAGTTCTTT; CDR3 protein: CAWSGGQGKFF
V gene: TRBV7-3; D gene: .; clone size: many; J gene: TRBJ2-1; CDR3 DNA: TGTGCCAGCAGTTATTCTAGCGCGGGGGAGCAGTTCTTC; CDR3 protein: CASSYSSAGEQFF
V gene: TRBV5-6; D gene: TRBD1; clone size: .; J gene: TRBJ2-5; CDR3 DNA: TGTGCCAGCACCCGACAGGGGCTAGAGACCCAGTACTTC; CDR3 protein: CASTRQGLETQYF
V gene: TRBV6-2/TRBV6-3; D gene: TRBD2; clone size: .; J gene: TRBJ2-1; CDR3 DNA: TGTGCCAGCAGAATTGGACTAGCGGACTACAATGAGCAGTTCTTC; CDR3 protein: CASRIGLADYNEQFF
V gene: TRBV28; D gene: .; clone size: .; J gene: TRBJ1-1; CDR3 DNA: TGTGCCAGCATCCCAGGGGTGACTGAAGCTTTCTTT; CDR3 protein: CASIPGVTEAFF
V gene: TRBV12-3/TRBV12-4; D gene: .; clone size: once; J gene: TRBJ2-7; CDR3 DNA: TGTGCCAGCAGTTTAAAATTTTCGGGAGCCCCCCTGGAGCAGTACTTC; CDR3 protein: CASSLKFSGAPLEQYF
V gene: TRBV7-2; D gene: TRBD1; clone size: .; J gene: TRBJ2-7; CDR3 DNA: TGTGCCATCAGGAGAGGGGGCTCTAGCTCCTACGAGCAGTACTTC; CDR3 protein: CAIRRGGSSSYEQYF
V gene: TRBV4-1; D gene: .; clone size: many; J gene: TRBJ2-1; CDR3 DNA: TGCGCCAGCAGCCAAGGGACGGGACGGAGCTCCTACAATGAGCAGTTCTTC; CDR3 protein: CASSQGTGRSSYNEQFF
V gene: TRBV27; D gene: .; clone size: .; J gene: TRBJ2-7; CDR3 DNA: TGTGCCAGCAGTGTCGGGACGGATGAGGACGAGCAGTACTTC; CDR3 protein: CASSVGTDEDEQYF
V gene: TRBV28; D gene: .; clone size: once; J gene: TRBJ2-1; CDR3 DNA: TGCGCCATCAGTTCAGCCCGGTGGGACCGCAATGAGCAGTTCTTC; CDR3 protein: CAISSARWDRNEQFF
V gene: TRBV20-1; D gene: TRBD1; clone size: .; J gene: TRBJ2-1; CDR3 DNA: TGCAGTGCCATTTCCGGGACAGGGATTGAGCAGTTCTTC; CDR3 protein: CSAISGTGIEQFF
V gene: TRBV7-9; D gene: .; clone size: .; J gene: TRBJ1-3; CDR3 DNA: TGTGCCAGCAGCCCGCCAGGGACTGGAAACACCATATATTTT; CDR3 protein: CASSPPGTGNTIYF
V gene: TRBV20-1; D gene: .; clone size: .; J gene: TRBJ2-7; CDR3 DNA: TGCAGTGCTAGAGTGGGACACACCGGTAGCGAGCAGTACTTC; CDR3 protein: CSARVGHTGSEQYF
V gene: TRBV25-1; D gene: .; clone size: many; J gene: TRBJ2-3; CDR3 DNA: TGTGCCAGCAGTGACCGGGACCTAACAGATACGCAGTATTTT; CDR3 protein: CASSDRDLTDTQYF
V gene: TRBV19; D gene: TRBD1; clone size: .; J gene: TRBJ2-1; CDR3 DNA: TGTGCCAGTAGTATCCTGGAAAGGGGGCTCAATGAGCAGTTCTTC; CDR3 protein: CASSILERGLNEQFF
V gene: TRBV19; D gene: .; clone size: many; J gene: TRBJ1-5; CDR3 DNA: TGTGCCAGTAGTAATCAGTTCGGTCAGCCCCAGCATTTT; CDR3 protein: CASSNQFGQPQHF
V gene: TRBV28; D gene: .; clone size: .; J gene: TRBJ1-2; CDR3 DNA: TGTGCCAGCAGTGGGCCGGTCGACAGATCCTACACCTTC; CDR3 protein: CASSGPVDRSYTF
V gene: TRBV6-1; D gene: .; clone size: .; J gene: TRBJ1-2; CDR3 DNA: TGTGCCAGCAGTGACAGGTTTACGCTATATGGCTACACCTTC; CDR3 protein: CASSDRFTLYGYTF
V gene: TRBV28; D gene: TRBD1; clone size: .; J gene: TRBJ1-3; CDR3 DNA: TGTGCCAGCAACAACAGGGGTGCAGGAAACACCATATATTTT; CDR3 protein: CASNNRGAGNTIYF
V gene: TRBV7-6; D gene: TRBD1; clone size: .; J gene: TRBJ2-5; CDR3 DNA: TGTGCCAGCAGCTCAAGGACAGGGGGGCAAGAGACCCAGTACTTC; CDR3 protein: CASSSRTGGQETQYF
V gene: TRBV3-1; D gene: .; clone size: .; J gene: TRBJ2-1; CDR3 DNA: TGTGCCAGCAGCCAAGATCAACCCGCGGGAAGCTACGATGAGCAGTTCTTC; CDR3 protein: CASSQDQPAGSYDEQFF
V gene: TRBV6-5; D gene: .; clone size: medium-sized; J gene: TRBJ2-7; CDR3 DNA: TGTGCCAGCAGTTACTCGGGCCACTACGAGCAGTACTTC; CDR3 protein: CASSYSGHYEQYF
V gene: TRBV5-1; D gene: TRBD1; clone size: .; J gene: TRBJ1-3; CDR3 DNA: TGCGCCAGCAGCTTGGGAGCAGGGGGCTCTGGAAACACCATATATTTT; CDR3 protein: CASSLGAGGSGNTIYF
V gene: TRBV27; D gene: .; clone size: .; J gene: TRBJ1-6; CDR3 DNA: TGTGCCAGCAGTCAACAGGGACCCTATAATTCACCCCTCCACTTT; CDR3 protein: CASSQQGPYNSPLHF
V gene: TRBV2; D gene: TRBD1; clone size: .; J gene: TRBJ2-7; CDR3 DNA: TGTGCCAGCAGTGAAGGGGCCAGGGGGTACGAGCAGTACTTC; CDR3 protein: CASSEGARGYEQYF
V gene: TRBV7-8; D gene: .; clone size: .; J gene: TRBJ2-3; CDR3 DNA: TGTGCCAGCAGCTTAGTCCTAGACACAGATACGCAGTATTTT; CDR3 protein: CASSLVLDTDTQYF
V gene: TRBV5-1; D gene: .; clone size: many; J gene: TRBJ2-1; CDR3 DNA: TGCGCCAGCAGCTTGGACGACTTTGGGGCCCAACCCCTGTACAATGAGCAGTTCTTC; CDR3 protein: CASSLDDFGAQPLYNEQFF
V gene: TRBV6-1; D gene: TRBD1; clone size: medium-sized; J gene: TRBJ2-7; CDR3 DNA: TGTGCCAGCAGTGAGGACAGGGTGCGGTACGAGCAGTACTTC; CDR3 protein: CASSEDRVRYEQYF
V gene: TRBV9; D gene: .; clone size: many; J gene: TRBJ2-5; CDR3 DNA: TGTGCCAGCAGCGTAGGTGCGTACCAAGAGACCCAGTACTTC; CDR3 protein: CASSVGAYQETQYF
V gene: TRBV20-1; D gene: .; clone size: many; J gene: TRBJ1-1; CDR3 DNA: TGCAGTGCCCGGGAGGACAACATGAACACTGAAGCTTTCTTT; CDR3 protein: CSAREDNMNTEAFF
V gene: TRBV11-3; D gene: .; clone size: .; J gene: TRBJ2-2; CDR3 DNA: TGTGCCAGCAGCACCAGGGTCCGTGACACCGGGGAGCTGTTTTTT; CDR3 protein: CASSTRVRDTGELFF
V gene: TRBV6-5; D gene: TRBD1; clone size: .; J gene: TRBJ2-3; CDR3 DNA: TGTGCCAGCAGTTACTCACCGACAGGGAACACTGATACGCAGTATTTT; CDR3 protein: CASSYSPTGNTDTQYF
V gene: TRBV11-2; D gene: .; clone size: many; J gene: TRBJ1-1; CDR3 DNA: TGTGCCAGCAGCTTAGATGGGGGGAGGAACACTGAAGCTTTCTTT; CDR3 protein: CASSLDGGRNTEAFF
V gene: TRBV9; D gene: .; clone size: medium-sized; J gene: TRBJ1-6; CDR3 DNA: TGTGCCAGCAGCCCCGCGCTGGGGAGTAATTCACCCCTCCACTTT; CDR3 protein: CASSPALGSNSPLHF
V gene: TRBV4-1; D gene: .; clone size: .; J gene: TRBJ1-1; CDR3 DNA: TGCGCCAGCAGCCCTTTATTAAGGAGTCGGAACACTGAAGCTTTCTTT; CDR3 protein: CASSPLLRSRNTEAFF
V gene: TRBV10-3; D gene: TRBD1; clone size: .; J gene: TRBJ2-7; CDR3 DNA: TGTGCCAGCAGAGACAGGGGGTACTCCTACGAGCAGTACTTC; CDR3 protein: CASRDRGYSYEQYF